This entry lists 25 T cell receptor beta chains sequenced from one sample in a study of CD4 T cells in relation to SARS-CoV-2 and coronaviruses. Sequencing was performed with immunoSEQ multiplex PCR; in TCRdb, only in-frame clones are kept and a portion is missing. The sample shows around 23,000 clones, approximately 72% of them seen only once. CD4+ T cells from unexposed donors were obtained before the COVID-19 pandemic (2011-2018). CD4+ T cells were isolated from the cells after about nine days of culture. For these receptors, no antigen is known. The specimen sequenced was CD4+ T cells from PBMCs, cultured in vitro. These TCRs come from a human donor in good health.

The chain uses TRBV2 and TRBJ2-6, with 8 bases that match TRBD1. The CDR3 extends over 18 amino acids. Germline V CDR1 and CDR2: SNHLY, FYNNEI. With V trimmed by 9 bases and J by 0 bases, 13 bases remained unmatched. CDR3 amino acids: CARGPEQGAGSGANVLTF. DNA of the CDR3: TGTGCCAGAGGACCAGAGCAGGGGGCAGGCTCTGGGGCCAACGTCCTGACTTTC.

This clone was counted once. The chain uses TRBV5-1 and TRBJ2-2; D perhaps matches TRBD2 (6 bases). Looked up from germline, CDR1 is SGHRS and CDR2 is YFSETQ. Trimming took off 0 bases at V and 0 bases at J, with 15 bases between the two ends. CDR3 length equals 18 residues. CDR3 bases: TGCGCCAGCAGCTTGGATGGAGGGACCCCGACGAACACCGGGGAGCTGTTTTTT. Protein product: CASSLDGGTPTNTGELFF.

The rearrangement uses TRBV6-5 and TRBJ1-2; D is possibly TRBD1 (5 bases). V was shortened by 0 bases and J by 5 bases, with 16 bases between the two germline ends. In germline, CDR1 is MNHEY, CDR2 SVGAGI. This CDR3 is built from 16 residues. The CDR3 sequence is CASSYSPPGPGYGYTF. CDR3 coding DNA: TGTGCCAGCAGTTACTCCCCCCCAGGGCCGGGGTATGGCTACACCTTC.

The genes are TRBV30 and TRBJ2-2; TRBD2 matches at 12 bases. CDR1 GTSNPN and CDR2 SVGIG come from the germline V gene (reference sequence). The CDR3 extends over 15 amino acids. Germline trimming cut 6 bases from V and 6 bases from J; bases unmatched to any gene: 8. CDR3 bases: TGTGCCTGCCTTCCGGGACTAGCGGGTTCCGGGGAGCTGTTTTTT. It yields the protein CACLPGLAGSGELFF.

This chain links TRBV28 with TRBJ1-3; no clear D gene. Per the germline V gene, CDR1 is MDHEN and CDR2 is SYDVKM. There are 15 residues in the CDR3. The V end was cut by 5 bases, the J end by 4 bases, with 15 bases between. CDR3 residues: CASSTQAAGGNTIYF. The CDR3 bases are TGTGCCAGCAGTACTCAGGCGGCGGGGGGAAACACCATATATTTT.

CDR3 in amino acids: CSVVTHLGTYNEQFF. CDR3 coding DNA: TGCAGCGTTGTGACGCACCTGGGGACCTACAATGAGCAGTTCTTC. The rearrangement links TRBV29-1 to TRBJ2-1; no definite D call. Between the trimmed V and J ends, which lost 4 bases and 2 bases, there was a span of 15 bases. CDR1 is SQVTM and CDR2 is ANQGSEA in the germline V gene. The CDR3 runs 15 residues.

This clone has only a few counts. This CDR3 reads CASSQGRDRFNNSPLHF. The DNA for the CDR3 is TGCGCCAGCTCTCAAGGCCGGGACAGGTTCAATAATTCACCCCTCCACTTT. The rearrangement links TRBV5-1 to TRBJ1-6; 8 bases are shared with TRBD1. Germline trimming cut 7 bases from V and 5 bases from J; bases unmatched to any gene: 14. This CDR3 spans 17 amino acids. CDR1 is SGHRS and CDR2 is YFSETQ in the germline V gene.

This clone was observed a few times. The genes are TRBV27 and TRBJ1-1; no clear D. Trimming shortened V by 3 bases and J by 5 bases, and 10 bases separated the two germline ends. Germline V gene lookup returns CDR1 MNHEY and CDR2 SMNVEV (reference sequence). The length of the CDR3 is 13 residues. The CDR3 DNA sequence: TGTGCCAGCAGTTTGTTCTACGGGACTGAAGCTTTCTTT. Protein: CASSLFYGTEAFF.

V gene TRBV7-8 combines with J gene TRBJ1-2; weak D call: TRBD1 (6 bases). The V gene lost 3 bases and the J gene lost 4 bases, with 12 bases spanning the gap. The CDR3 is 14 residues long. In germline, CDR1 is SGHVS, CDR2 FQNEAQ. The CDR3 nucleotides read TGTGCCAGCAGCTTGGGGACAAGCACCTATGGCTACACCTTC. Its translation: CASSLGTSTYGYTF.

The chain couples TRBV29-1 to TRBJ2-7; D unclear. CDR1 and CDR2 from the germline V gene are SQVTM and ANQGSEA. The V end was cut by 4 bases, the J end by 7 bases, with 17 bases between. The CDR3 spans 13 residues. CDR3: CSVVRSGAGEQYF. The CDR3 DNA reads TGCAGCGTTGTGAGGTCAGGAGCTGGGGAGCAGTACTTC.

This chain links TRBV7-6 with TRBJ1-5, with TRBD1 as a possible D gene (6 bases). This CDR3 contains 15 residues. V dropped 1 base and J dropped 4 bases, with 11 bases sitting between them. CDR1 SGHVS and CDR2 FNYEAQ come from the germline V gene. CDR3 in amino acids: CASSLGDRQNQPQHF. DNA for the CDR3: TGTGCCAGCAGCTTAGGTGACAGGCAGAATCAGCCCCAGCATTTT.

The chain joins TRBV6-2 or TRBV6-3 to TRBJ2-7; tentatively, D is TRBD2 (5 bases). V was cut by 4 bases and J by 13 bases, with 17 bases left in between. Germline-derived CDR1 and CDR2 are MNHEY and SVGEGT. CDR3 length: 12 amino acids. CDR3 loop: CASSSTLVGYYF. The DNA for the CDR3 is TGTGCCAGCAGTTCCACACTAGTTGGTTATTACTTC.

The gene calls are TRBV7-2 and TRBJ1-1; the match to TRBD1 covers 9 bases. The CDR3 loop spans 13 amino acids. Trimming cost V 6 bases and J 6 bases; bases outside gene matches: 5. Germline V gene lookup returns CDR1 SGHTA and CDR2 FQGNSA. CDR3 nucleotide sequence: TGTGCCAGCAGACAGGGGGCGCCCCCTGAAGCTTTCTTT. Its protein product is CASRQGAPPEAFF.

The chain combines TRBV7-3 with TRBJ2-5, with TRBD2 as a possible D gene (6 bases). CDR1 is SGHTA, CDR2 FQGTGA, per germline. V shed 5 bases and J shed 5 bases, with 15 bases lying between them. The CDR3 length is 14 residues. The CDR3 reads CASSPGGPWETQYF. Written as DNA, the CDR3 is TGTGCCAGCAGCCCAGGAGGGCCTTGGGAGACCCAGTACTTC.

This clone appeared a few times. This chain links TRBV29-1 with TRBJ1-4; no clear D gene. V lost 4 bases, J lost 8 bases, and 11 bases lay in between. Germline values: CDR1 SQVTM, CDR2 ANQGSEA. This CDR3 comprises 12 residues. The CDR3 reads CSVADHTEKLFF. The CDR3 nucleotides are TGCAGCGTTGCGGACCACACAGAAAAACTGTTTTTT. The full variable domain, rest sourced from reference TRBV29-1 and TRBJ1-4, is SAVISQKPSRDICQRGTSLTIQCQVDSQVTMMFWYRQQPGQSLTLIATANQGSEATYESGFVIDKFPISRPNLTFSTLTVSNMSPEDSSIYLCSVADHTEKLFFGSGTQLSVL.

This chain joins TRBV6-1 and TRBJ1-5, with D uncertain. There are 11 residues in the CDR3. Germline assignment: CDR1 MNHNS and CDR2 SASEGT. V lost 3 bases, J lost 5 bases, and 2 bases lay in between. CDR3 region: CASSEDQPQHF. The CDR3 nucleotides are TGTGCCAGCAGTGAGGATCAGCCCCAGCATTTT.

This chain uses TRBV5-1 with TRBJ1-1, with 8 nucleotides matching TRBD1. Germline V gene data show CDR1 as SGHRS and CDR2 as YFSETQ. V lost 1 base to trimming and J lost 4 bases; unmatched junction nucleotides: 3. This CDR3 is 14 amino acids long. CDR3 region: CASSLTQGATEAFF. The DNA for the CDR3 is TGCGCCAGCAGCTTGACGCAGGGGGCCACTGAAGCTTTCTTT. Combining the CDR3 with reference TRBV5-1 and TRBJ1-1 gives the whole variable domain KAGVTQTPRYLIKTRGQQVTLSCSPISGHRSVSWYQQTPGQGLQFLFEYFSETQRNKGNFPGRFSGRQFSNSRSEMNVSTLELGDSALYLCASSLTQGATEAFFGQGTRLTVV.

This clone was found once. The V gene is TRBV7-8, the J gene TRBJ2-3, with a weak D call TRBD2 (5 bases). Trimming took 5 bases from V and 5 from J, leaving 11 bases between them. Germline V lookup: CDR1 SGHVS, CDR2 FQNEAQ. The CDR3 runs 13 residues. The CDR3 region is CASSAGGVDTQYF. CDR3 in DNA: TGTGCCAGCAGCGCCGGAGGTGTAGATACGCAGTATTTT. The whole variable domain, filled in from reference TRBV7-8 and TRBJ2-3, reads GAGVSQSPRYKVAKRGQDVALRCDPISGHVSLFWYQQALGQGPEFLTYFQNEAQLDKSGLPSDRFFAERPEGSVSTLKIQRTQQEDSAVYLCASSAGGVDTQYFGPGTRLTVL.

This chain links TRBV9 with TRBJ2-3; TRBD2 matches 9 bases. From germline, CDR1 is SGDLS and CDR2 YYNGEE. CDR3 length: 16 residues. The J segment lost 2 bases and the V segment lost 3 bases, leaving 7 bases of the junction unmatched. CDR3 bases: TGTGCCAGCAGCGCTCGAGGGACTAGCCTCACAGATACGCAGTATTTT. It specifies CASSARGTSLTDTQYF.

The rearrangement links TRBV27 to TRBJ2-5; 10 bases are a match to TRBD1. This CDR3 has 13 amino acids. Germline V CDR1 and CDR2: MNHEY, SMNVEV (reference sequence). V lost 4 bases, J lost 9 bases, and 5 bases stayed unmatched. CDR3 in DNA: TGTGCCAGCAGTTACCGGGACAGGGGCCCCCAGTACTTC. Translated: CASSYRDRGPQYF.

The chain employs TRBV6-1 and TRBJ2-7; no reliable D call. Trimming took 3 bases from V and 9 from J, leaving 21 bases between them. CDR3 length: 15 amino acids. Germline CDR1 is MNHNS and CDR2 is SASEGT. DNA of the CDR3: TGTGCCAGCAGTGACCTATCCAGGACCCTAAGTGGGCAGTACTTC. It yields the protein CASSDLSRTLSGQYF.

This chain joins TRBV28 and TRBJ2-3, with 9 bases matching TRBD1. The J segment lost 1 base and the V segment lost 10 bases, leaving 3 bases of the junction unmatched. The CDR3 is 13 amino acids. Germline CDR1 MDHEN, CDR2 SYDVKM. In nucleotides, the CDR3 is TGTGCCACCCGGACAGGGGGCACAGATACGCAGTATTTT. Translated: CATRTGGTDTQYF.

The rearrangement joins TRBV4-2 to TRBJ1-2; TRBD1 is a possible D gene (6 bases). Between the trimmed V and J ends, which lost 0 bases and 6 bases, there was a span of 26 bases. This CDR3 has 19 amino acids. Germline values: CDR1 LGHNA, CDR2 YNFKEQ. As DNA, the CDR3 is TGTGCCAGCAGCCAAGATTGGAGGGGCAGGGGAGTAGTATCGCATGGCTACACCTTC. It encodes CASSQDWRGRGVVSHGYTF.

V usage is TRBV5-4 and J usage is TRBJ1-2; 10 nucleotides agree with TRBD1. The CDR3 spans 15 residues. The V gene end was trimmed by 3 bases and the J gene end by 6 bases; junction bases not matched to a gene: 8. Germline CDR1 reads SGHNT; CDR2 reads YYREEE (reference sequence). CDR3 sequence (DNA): TGTGCCAGCAGCTCCCGGACAGGGGGTGGCGATGGCTACACCTTC. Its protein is CASSSRTGGGDGYTF.

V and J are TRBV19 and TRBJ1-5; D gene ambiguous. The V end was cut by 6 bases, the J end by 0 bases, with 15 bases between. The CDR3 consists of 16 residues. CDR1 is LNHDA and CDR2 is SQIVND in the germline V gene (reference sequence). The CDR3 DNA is TGTGCCAGTAGCCCGTTGTTGGGGAATAGCAATCAGCCCCAGCATTTT. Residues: CASSPLLGNSNQPQHF.